The 4 T cell receptor beta chains presented below share a single source sample, sequenced in a study of T cell responses to AZD1222 COVID-19 vaccine. Libraries were prepared by immunoSEQ multiplex PCR; TCRdb keeps only in-frame clonotypes and omits some of them. The table shows 90,000 to 110,000 clones, with approximately 86% occurring only once. Sequencing was performed on peripheral blood, taken on day 0 of AZD1222 vaccination. These receptor sequences come from an adult in good health.

The chain employs TRBV6-4 and TRBJ2-5, with 8 positions matching TRBD1. Per the germline V gene, CDR1 is MRHNA and CDR2 is SNTAGT. The CDR3 is 15 residues long. V lost 7 bases to trimming and J lost 2 bases; unmatched junction nucleotides: 9. The CDR3 reads CASISDREEQETQYF. CDR3 DNA sequence: TGTGCCAGCATATCGGACAGGGAAGAGCAAGAGACCCAGTACTTC.

This sequence joins TRBV30 and TRBJ1-1; 9 bases align to TRBD1. J was trimmed by 6 bases and V by 3 bases; bases with no gene match: 5. The CDR3 has 13 amino acids. CDR1 GTSNPN and CDR2 SVGIG come from the germline V gene (reference sequence). CDR3 residues: CAWRWDRESEAFF. CDR3 sequence (DNA): TGTGCCTGGAGATGGGACAGGGAGTCTGAAGCTTTCTTT.

The J gene is TRBJ1-5, the V gene TRBV3-1 (or the pseudogene TRBV3-2); maybe TRBD1 (5 bases). The CDR3 loop spans 13 amino acids. V dropped 1 base and J dropped 4 bases, with 5 bases sitting between them. Germline CDR1 and CDR2: LGHDT and YNNKEL (reference sequence). The DNA of the CDR3 is TGTGCCAGCAGCCAAGGACAGAATCAGCCCCAGCATTTT. Protein: CASSQGQNQPQHF.

The chain couples TRBV10-3 to TRBJ2-5, with D uncertain. The length of the CDR3 is 12 residues. CDR1 and CDR2 from the germline V gene are ENHRY and SYGVKD. The V end was cut by 11 bases, the J end by 5 bases, with 15 bases between. CDR3 DNA: TGTGCCGCCAAGGGCGCTTCGGAGACCCAGTACTTC. Translation: CAAKGASETQYF.